The 23 T cell receptor beta chains reported below all come from one sample, sequenced in a study of cytotoxic CD8 clonotypes in ibrutinib-treated CLL. Measured with immunoSEQ multiplex PCR; TCRdb has only the in-frame clones, and not every one. The table records more than 15,000 clones, roughly 65% of them present only once. The sequences come from PBMCs, collected before ibrutinib treatment. The receptors were sampled from a human donor with chronic lymphocytic leukemia.

CDR3 bases: TGTGCCAGCAGCTTAATCCAAGAGACCCAGTACTTC. Its protein product is CASSLIQETQYF. The chain recombines TRBV7-9 with TRBJ2-5, with D unclear. The CDR3 is made up of 12 amino acids. Trimming removed 2 bases from V and 1 base from J, with 2 bases in between. The germline V gene encodes CDR1 SEHNR and CDR2 FQNEAQ (reference sequence). Looking up the rest from reference TRBV7-9 and TRBJ2-5 gives the full variable domain: DTGVSQNPRHKITKRGQNVTFRCDPISEHNRLYWYRQTLGQGPEFLTYFQNEAQLEKSRLLSDRFSAERPKGSFSTLEIQRTEQGDSAMYLCASSLIQETQYFGPGTRLLVL.

The CDR3: CASSLATGGRLYGYTF. CDR3 DNA sequence: TGTGCCAGCAGTTTGGCAACAGGGGGCCGGCTTTATGGCTACACCTTC. The gene calls are TRBV28 and TRBJ1-2, with 9 nucleotides matching TRBD1. This CDR3 region has 16 residues. Trimming cost V 3 bases and J 5 bases; bases outside gene matches: 10. Germline V gives CDR1 MDHEN, CDR2 SYDVKM.

The CDR3 sequence: CASSVDPLRMNTEAFF. CDR3 in DNA: TGCGCCAGCAGCGTGGACCCTCTTAGGATGAACACTGAAGCTTTCTTT. This sequence joins TRBV5-1 and TRBJ1-1; no clear D gene. V lost 4 bases, J lost 0 bases, and 16 bases lay in between. The CDR3 runs 16 residues. CDR1 and CDR2 from the germline V gene are SGHRS and YFSETQ.

The rearrangement joins TRBV9 to TRBJ1-1; D is perhaps TRBD1 (5 bases). Trimming removed 5 bases at V and 2 bases at J, with 13 bases between. CDR1 SGDLS and CDR2 YYNGEE come from the germline V gene. The CDR3 length is 14 residues. This chain's CDR3 is CASRVGGPNTEAFF. As DNA, the CDR3 is TGTGCCAGCAGGGTGGGGGGTCCTAACACTGAAGCTTTCTTT. Full variable domain (remainder filled in from reference TRBV9 and TRBJ1-1): DSGVTQTPKHLITATGQRVTLRCSPRSGDLSVYWYQQSLDQGLQFLIQYYNGEERAKGNILERFSAQQFPDLHSELNLSSLELGDSALYFCASRVGGPNTEAFFGQGTRLTVV.

This clone appeared once. The chain is built from TRBV6-6 and TRBJ1-3; 7 bases are shared with TRBD1. Germline CDR1 MNHNY, CDR2 SVGAGI (reference sequence). V dropped 5 bases and J dropped 7; count of bases not matched to a gene: 14. This CDR3 has 16 amino acids. DNA of the CDR3: TGTGCCAGCAGTACCCCTCCGACAGGGTATGCGAACACCATATATTTT. Protein product: CASSTPPTGYANTIYF.

The gene calls are TRBV7-3 and TRBJ2-3, with TRBD1 as a possible D gene (5 bases). From germline, CDR1 is SGHTA and CDR2 FQGTGA. The V gene lost 5 bases and the J gene lost 4 bases, with 10 bases spanning the gap. This CDR3 region has 13 residues. The CDR3 reads CASSQGQADTQYF. The CDR3 DNA sequence: TGTGCCAGCAGCCAGGGTCAGGCAGATACGCAGTATTTT.

This chain links TRBV9 with TRBJ2-3; D remains ambiguous. Deletions cut 0 bases from V and 0 bases from J, with 8 bases between. This CDR3 has 15 amino acids. Germline CDR1 reads SGDLS; CDR2 reads YYNGEE. The CDR3 sequence is CASSVGIMSTDTQYF. The CDR3, as DNA: TGTGCCAGCAGCGTAGGGATAATGAGCACAGATACGCAGTATTTT.

This clone appeared a few times. The rearrangement joins TRBV7-3 to TRBJ2-7; TRBD1 matches at 10 bases. The CDR3 length is 15 residues. V was clipped by 4 bases and J by 4 bases; unmatched bases: 7. The germline gives CDR1 SGHTA, CDR2 FQGTGA. The CDR3 DNA is TGTGCCAGCAGCTACTCCGGGACAGGGGTTTACGAGCAGTACTTC. As protein: CASSYSGTGVYEQYF.

The chain uses TRBV6-1 and TRBJ1-5; D is uncertain. V was cut by 6 bases and J by 3 bases, with 9 bases left in between. CDR1 and CDR2 from the germline V gene are MNHNS and SASEGT. The CDR3 covers 13 residues. The DNA for the CDR3 is TGTGCCAGCAGGATGGTAAACAATCAGCCCCAGCATTTT. Protein product: CASRMVNNQPQHF.

The rearrangement links TRBV5-1 to TRBJ2-1; 12 bases match TRBD2. V shed 3 bases and J 8 bases; nucleotides not matched to a gene: 12. Germline V gene data show CDR1 as SGHRS and CDR2 as YFSETQ. This CDR3 spans 17 amino acids. CDR3 amino acids: CASSSGLAGYNRDEQFF. CDR3 in DNA: TGCGCCAGCAGCTCAGGACTAGCGGGGTACAATCGGGATGAGCAGTTCTTC.

As to this clone: With only one base between it and a far larger clone, this is likely a read error. V usage is TRBV11-3 and J usage is TRBJ2-1; 9 bases fit TRBD1. The V gene end was trimmed by 5 bases and the J gene end by 9 bases; junction bases not matched to a gene: 5. Germline CDR1 and CDR2: SGHNT and YENEEA. The CDR3 is 13 amino acids. The CDR3 here is CASSPGQGIEQFF. DNA of the CDR3: TGTGCCAGCAGCCCAGGACAGGGGATTGAGCAGTTCTTC.

The chain recombines TRBV7-2 with TRBJ1-1; TRBD1 might be the D (6 bases). The CDR3 spans 13 residues. V was pared by 1 base and J by 4 bases, with 7 bases between. In germline, CDR1 is SGHTA, CDR2 FQGNSA. In DNA, the CDR3 is TGTGCCAGCAGCTTAGGACAGGTCACTGAAGCTTTCTTT. Translation gives CASSLGQVTEAFF.

V and J are TRBV6-1 and TRBJ2-7; D remains ambiguous. CDR3 size: 14 residues. Trimming removed 6 bases at V and 5 bases at J, with 17 bases between. CDR1 is MNHNS and CDR2 is SASEGT in the germline V gene. The CDR3 spells CASSREGNANEQYF. CDR3 bases: TGTGCCAGCAGCCGAGAAGGGAATGCGAACGAGCAGTACTTC.

The chain has TRBV7-2 and TRBJ2-3; 12 positions match TRBD2. Germline V lookup: CDR1 SGHTA, CDR2 FQGNSA. Trimming took 6 bases from V and 2 from J; bases not matched to a gene: 6. CDR3 size: 16 residues. The CDR3 DNA sequence: TGTGCCAGCAGTTCCAGGACTAGCGGGGTCACAGATACGCAGTATTTT. Translating gives CASSSRTSGVTDTQYF.

The genes are TRBV7-6 and TRBJ2-7; D might be TRBD1 (5 bases). This CDR3 is built from 16 residues. V lost 0 bases and J lost 2, with 14 bases in between. CDR1 and CDR2 from the germline V gene are SGHVS and FNYEAQ. The CDR3 coding sequence is TGTGCCAGCAGCTTAGCGTTCGGGCAGGGAACCTACGAGCAGTACTTC. Amino acid sequence: CASSLAFGQGTYEQYF.

V and J are TRBV7-2 and TRBJ1-3; the D gene is possibly TRBD1 (5 bases). The V end was cut by 6 bases, the J end by 2 bases, with 8 bases between. CDR1 is SGHTA, CDR2 FQGNSA, per germline. This CDR3 contains 13 residues. The CDR3 DNA is TGTGCCAGCAGTTGGGACGCTGGAAACACCATATATTTT. Protein: CASSWDAGNTIYF.

Only a few counts were recorded for this clone. The V gene is TRBV2, the J gene TRBJ1-5; 7 nucleotides align to TRBD1. The V and J ends lost 10 bases and 3 bases, in that order; junction bases with no gene match: 6. CDR3 length equals 13 residues. The germline V gene has CDR1 SNHLY and CDR2 FYNNEI. The CDR3 here is CATGQEYNQPQHF. The CDR3, as DNA: TGTGCCACCGGACAGGAGTACAATCAGCCCCAGCATTTT.

This chain uses TRBV6-1 with TRBJ1-3; D unclear. This CDR3 comprises 14 residues. V was clipped by 6 bases and J by 0 bases, with 9 bases between them. Per germline, CDR1 MNHNS and CDR2 SASEGT. The DNA of the CDR3 is TGTGCCAGCAGCGACGGATACTCTGGAAACACCATATATTTT. Amino acids: CASSDGYSGNTIYF.

This clone was counted once. In DNA form, the CDR3 reads TGTGCCAGCAGACTGAGACTAGCCGGGGTCGGGGAGCTGTTTTTT. Translated: CASRLRLAGVGELFF. The chain couples TRBV2 to TRBJ2-2; TRBD2 matches 7 bases. This CDR3 is 15 amino acids long. The V gene's germline CDR1 is SNHLY and CDR2 FYNNEI. Unmatched junction bases numbered 11, after V lost 6 bases and J lost 7 bases.

The rearrangement joins TRBV19 to TRBJ1-5, with D possibly TRBD1 on 5 matching bases. Germline CDR1 and CDR2: LNHDA and SQIVND (reference sequence). This CDR3 region has 15 residues. V was trimmed by 2 bases and J by 7 bases, leaving 15 bases between them. In DNA form, the CDR3 reads TGTGCCAGTAGTATACAAAGGGACGACGGGCAGCCCCAGCATTTT. This translates into CASSIQRDDGQPQHF. Using reference TRBV19 and TRBJ1-5 for the parts outside the CDR3, the full variable domain is DGGITQSPKYLFRKEGQNVTLSCEQNLNHDAMYWYRQDPGQGLRLIYYSQIVNDFQKGDIAEGYSVSREKKESFPLTVTSAQKNPTAFYLCASSIQRDDGQPQHFGDGTRLSIL.

The rearrangement joins TRBV6-6 to TRBJ2-7; D unresolved. TRBJ2-1 matches the DNA end more closely, so the J call is doubtful. CDR3 length: 15 amino acids. CDR1 and CDR2 (germline): MNHNY, SVGAGI (reference sequence). The CDR3 bases are TGTGCCAGCAGCAGCCCCCGTAAAGGCGTGAATGAGCAGTTCTTC. Translated, it gives CASSSPRKGVNEQFF.

This rearrangement joins TRBV29-1 to TRBJ2-7; 8 bases match TRBD1. CDR3 size: 11 residues. The V segment lost 7 bases and the J segment 3 bases; nucleotides outside the gene matches: 2. CDR1 is SQVTM, CDR2 ANQGSEA, per germline. Here the CDR3 DNA reads TGCAGCGCAGGGACAGGCTACGAGCAGTACTTC. This sequence encodes CSAGTGYEQYF.

The CDR3 loop is CASSLWSGSNYGYTF. CDR3 nucleotide sequence: TGCGCCAGCAGCCTCTGGTCGGGATCTAACTATGGCTACACCTTC. The rearrangement links TRBV4-1 to TRBJ1-2; D is unresolved. Per germline, CDR1 MGHRA and CDR2 YSYEKL. The CDR3 is 15 residues long. V was clipped by 4 bases and J by 0 bases, with 12 bases between them.